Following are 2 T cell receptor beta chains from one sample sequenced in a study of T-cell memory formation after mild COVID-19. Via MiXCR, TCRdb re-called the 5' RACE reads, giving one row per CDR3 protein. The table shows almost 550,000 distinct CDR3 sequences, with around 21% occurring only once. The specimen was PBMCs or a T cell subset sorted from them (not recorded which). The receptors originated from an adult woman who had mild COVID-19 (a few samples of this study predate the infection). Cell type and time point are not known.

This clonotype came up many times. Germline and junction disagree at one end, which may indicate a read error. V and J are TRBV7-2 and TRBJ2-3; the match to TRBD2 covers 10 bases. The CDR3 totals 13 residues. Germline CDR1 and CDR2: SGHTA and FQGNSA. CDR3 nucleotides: TGTGCCAGCAGCTTAGGCCCCCTAGCGGGAGCGCATTTT. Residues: CASSLGPLAGAHF.

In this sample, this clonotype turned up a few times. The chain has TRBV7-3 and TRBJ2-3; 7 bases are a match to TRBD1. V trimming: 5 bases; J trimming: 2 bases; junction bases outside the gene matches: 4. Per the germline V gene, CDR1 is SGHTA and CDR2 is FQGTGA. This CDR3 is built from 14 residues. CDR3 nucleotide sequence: TGTGCCAGCAGCGGGGACAGTTACACAGATACGCAGTATTTT. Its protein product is CASSGDSYTDTQYF.